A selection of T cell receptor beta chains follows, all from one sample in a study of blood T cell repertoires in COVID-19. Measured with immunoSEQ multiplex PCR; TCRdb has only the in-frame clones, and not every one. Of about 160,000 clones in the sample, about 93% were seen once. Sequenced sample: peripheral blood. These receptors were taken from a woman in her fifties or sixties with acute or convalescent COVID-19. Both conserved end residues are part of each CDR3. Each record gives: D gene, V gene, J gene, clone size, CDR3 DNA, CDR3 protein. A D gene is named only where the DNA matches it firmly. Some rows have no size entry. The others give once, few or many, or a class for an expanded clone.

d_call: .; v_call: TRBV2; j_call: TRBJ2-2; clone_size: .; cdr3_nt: TGTGCCAGCAGTGAAAAAGGGGGCACCGGGGAGCTGTTTTTT; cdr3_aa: CASSEKGGTGELFF
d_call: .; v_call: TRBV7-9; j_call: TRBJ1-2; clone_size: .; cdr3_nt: TGTGCCAGCAGCTTAAGTACAGGGATCCTATACGGCTACACCTTC; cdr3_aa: CASSLSTGILYGYTF
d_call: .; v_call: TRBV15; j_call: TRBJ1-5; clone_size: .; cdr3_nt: TGTGCCACCAGCAGAGATCACGGGAATCAGCCCCAGCATTTT; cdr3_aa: CATSRDHGNQPQHF
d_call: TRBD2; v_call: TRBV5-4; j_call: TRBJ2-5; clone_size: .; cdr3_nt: TGTGCCAGCAGCTTCAAGACTAGCGGAGAGACCCAGTACTTC; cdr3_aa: CASSFKTSGETQYF
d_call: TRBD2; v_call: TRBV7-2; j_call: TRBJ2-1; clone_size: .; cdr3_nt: TGTGCCAGCAGCTTAGGTGGCGGGGGGCCTGCCTCCTACAATGAGCAGTTCTTC; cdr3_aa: CASSLGGGGPASYNEQFF
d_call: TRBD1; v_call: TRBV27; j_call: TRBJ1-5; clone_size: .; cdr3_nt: TGTGCCAGCAGTCCCTCAGGGGGAGTTAGCAATCAGCCCCAGCATTTT; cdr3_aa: CASSPSGGVSNQPQHF
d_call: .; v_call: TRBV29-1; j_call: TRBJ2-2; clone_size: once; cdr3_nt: TGCAGCGTTCTGGGGGGAGACACCGGGGAGCTGTTTTTT; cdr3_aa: CSVLGGDTGELFF
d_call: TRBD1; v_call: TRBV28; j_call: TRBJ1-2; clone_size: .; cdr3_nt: TGTGCCAGCAGTTTACCACAGGGGGCGAGGCCCAACTATGGCTACACCTTC; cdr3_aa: CASSLPQGARPNYGYTF
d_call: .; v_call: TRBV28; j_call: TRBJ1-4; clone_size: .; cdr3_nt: TGTGCCAGCAGTTTGGCAAGGGGGATTGAAAAACTGTTTTTT; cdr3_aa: CASSLARGIEKLFF
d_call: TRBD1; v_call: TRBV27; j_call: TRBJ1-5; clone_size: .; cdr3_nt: TGTGCCAGCAGTTCCGGGACAGGGGGCGTACAGCCCCAGCATTTT; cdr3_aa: CASSSGTGGVQPQHF
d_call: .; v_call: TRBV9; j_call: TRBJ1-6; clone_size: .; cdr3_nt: TGTGCCAGCAGCGAACAGTTCTCCTATAATTCACCCCTCCACTTT; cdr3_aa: CASSEQFSYNSPLHF
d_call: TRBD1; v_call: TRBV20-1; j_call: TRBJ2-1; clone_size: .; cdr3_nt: TGCAGTGGGGGACAGGTGGATGAGCAGTTCTTC; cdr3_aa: CSGGQVDEQFF
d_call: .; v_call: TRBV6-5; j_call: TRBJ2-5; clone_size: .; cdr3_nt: TGTGCCACCAGGACTGGGGCCGGGACCCAGTACTTC; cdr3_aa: CATRTGAGTQYF
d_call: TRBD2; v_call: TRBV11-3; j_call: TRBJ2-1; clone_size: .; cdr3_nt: TGTGCCAGCAGCTTTAGGGGACTAGCGGAGCAGTTCTTC; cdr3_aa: CASSFRGLAEQFF
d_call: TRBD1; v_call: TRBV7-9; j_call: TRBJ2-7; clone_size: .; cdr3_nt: TGTGCCAGCAGCTCGTTCCAGCCTATTACAGGGGCCGACGAGCAGTACTTC; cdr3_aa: CASSSFQPITGADEQYF
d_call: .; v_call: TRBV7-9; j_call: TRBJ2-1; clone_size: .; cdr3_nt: TGTGCCAGCTCTATGGGGGGTGAGCAGTTCTTC; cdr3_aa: CASSMGGEQFF
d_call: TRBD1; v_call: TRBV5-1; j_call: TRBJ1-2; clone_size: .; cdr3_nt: TGCGCCAGCAGCTTGGACAGGGGCGCGTATGGCTACACCTTC; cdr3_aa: CASSLDRGAYGYTF
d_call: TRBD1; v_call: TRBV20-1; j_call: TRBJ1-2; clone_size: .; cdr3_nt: TGCAGTGCTAGTATACAGGGGAGCAGAGAAGCGCGTGGCTACACCTTC; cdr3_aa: CSASIQGSREARGYTF